This passage covers 24 T cell receptor beta chains from one sample sequenced in a study of molecular identifiers for immune sequencing clone quantification. TCRdb recomputed calls from the PCR reads with MiXCR, one row per CDR3 protein. The repertoire consists of some 680,000 distinct CDR3 sequences, with over 25% occurring once and the leading ten covering about 0.84%. The sample taken for sequencing was naive CD8+ T cells from blood, with Jurkat cell RNA spiked in. Subset of the sample: FACS-sorted CD8+CD4-CCR7+CD45RA+ naive T cells. All receptors come from a human donor in good health. Some libraries in this study had Jurkat cell RNA spiked in.

At least ten counts were recorded for this clonotype. The V call is TRBV7-9, the J call TRBJ2-7; D is unclear. The CDR3 length is 15 residues. The V end was cut by 4 bases, the J end by 2 bases, with 15 bases between. Per the germline V gene, CDR1 is SEHNR and CDR2 is FQNEAQ (reference sequence). The CDR3 DNA sequence: TGTGCCAGCAGCTCTGACGGACGGGCCACCTACGAGCAGTACTTC. Its translation is CASSSDGRATYEQYF.

With regard to this clonotype: Likely a read error: the CDR3 ends without its conserved phenylalanine or tryptophan. The chain is built from TRBV13 and TRBJ2-2, with no clear D. Germline V gives CDR1 PRHDT, CDR2 FYEKMQ (reference sequence). Trimming shortened V by 8 bases and J by 1 base, and 8 bases separated the two germline ends. This CDR3 is 13 amino acids long. The CDR3: CASGLQNTGELFL. CDR3 DNA: TGTGCCAGCGGGTTACAGAACACCGGGGAGCTGTTTCTT.

This clonotype came up many times. CDR3 amino acids: CASSFDRVYEQYF. The CDR3 DNA follows: TGTGCCAGCAGTTTCGACAGGGTTTACGAGCAGTACTTC. The rearrangement joins TRBV28 to TRBJ2-7; 7 bases fit TRBD1. CDR1 is MDHEN, CDR2 SYDVKM, per germline. After removal of 3 bases from V and 4 bases from J, the junction contained 3 bases not matched to a gene. This CDR3 contains 13 residues.

This clonotype has just a few counts. The gene calls are TRBV12-3 or TRBV12-4 and TRBJ2-5; D remains ambiguous. The CDR3 runs to 15 residues. Trimming took 5 bases from V and 2 from J, leaving 15 bases between them. CDR3: CASSPGLGNQETQYF. CDR3 DNA sequence: TGTGCCAGCAGTCCCGGCTTAGGGAATCAAGAGACCCAGTACTTC.

This clonotype was seen at least ten times. The chain uses TRBV24-1 and TRBJ2-3, with D possibly being TRBD1 (6 bases). CDR3 length: 14 amino acids. Trimming removed 7 bases from V and 4 bases from J, with 14 bases in between. CDR1 and CDR2 from the germline V gene are KGHDR and SFDVKD. The CDR3: CATSSRQEADTQYF. The CDR3 DNA reads as TGTGCCACCAGCAGTAGACAGGAAGCAGATACGCAGTATTTT.

This chain connects TRBV2 to TRBJ1-4; tentatively, D is TRBD1 (6 bases). The CDR3 loop spans 11 amino acids. Between the trimmed V and J ends, which lost 6 bases and 7 bases, there was a span of 6 bases. The germline CDR1 and CDR2 sequences are SNHLY and FYNNEI. The CDR3 spells CASRDSEKLFF. In DNA, the CDR3 is TGTGCCAGCAGGGACAGTGAAAAACTGTTTTTT.

For this clonotype: This may come from a read error, since a much larger clone is one base off. The V and J genes are TRBV7-9 and TRBJ1-1; D unclear. The length of the CDR3 is 13 residues. Germline V gene data show CDR1 as SEHNR and CDR2 as FQNEAQ (reference sequence). This chain's CDR3 is CASCLEANAEAFF. CDR3 nucleotides: TGTGCCAGCTGCTTAGAGGCCAACGCTGAAGCTTTCTTT.

This clonotype came up a few times. This sequence joins TRBV12-3 or TRBV12-4 and TRBJ2-7, with unresolved D. CDR3 length: 15 amino acids. Trimming pared 3 bases from V and 2 bases from J, leaving 14 bases between. The CDR3 region has the DNA TGTGCCAGCAGTTTCTTTAGTTCTACGACCTACGAGCAGTACTTC. The encoded protein is CASSFFSSTTYEQYF.

This clonotype was detected many times. V usage is TRBV6-2 or TRBV6-3 and J usage is TRBJ1-1; tentative D call: TRBD1 (5 bases). V was cut by 5 bases and J by 4 bases, with 17 bases left in between. This CDR3 has 15 residues. Germline CDR1 and CDR2: MNHEY and SVGEGT. The DNA of the CDR3 is TGTGCCAGCAGTCTACCACTGGGGGTTCCCACTGAAGCTTTCTTT. Its protein product is CASSLPLGVPTEAFF.

The sample holds many counts of this clonotype. The V and J genes are TRBV12-5 and TRBJ1-4; D is perhaps TRBD1 (6 bases). V dropped 5 bases and J dropped 0 bases, with 13 bases sitting between them. The germline V gene has CDR1 LGHNT and CDR2 FRNRAP. The CDR3 totals 16 residues. DNA of the CDR3: TGTGCTAGTGGTCGGCCGGACAGCCCAACTAATGAAAAACTGTTTTTT. This encodes CASGRPDSPTNEKLFF.

This clonotype was counted ten times or more. This chain joins TRBV7-6 and TRBJ2-1; D gene ambiguous. Germline values: CDR1 SGHVS, CDR2 FNYEAQ. The CDR3 sequence is 14 residues long. V was trimmed by 1 base and J by 8 bases, leaving 12 bases between them. CDR3 DNA: TGTGCCAGCAGCTTAGAAGGTCGTGGGGATGAGCAGTTCTTC. Translation: CASSLEGRGDEQFF.

This clonotype has just a few counts. This chain joins TRBV19 and TRBJ1-5; maybe TRBD1 (6 bases). Germline V lookup: CDR1 LNHDA, CDR2 SQIVND (reference sequence). This CDR3 region has 15 residues. V was shortened by 7 bases and J by 1 base, with 14 bases between the two germline ends. In DNA form, the CDR3 reads TGTGCCAGTACCTGGGGGCTGGAGAGCAATCAGCCCCAGCATTTT. This sequence encodes CASTWGLESNQPQHF.

This clonotype turned up a few times. The gene calls are TRBV4-1 and TRBJ2-7; 7 bases align to TRBD2. Germline CDR1 MGHRA, CDR2 YSYEKL. The CDR3 is 14 amino acids. Losses at the gene ends were 1 base for V and 3 bases for J; bases not matched to a gene: 3. The CDR3 bases are TGCGCCAGCAGCCAAGCTGGGAGGGGCTACGAGCAGTACTTC. Protein sequence: CASSQAGRGYEQYF.

The J gene is TRBJ1-2, the V gene TRBV2, with D hard to call. The CDR3 contains 16 residues. Germline V gene lookup returns CDR1 SNHLY and CDR2 FYNNEI. Trimming shortened V by 6 bases and J by 4 bases, and 21 bases separated the two germline ends. In DNA, the CDR3 is TGTGCCAGCAGGGGCCCCCCCACGAAATCGGGCTATGGCTACACCTTC. Protein: CASRGPPTKSGYGYTF.

The rearrangement links TRBV20-1 to TRBJ2-3; D tentatively reads TRBD1 or TRBD2 (5 bases each). Trimming removed 0 bases from V and 0 bases from J, with 13 bases in between. The CDR3 consists of 16 residues. Germline lookup yields CDR1 DFQATT and CDR2 SNEGSKA (reference sequence). CDR3 residues: CSARDVDSGSTDTQYF. The CDR3, as DNA: TGCAGTGCTAGAGATGTAGACAGCGGAAGCACAGATACGCAGTATTTT.

The rearrangement links TRBV28 to TRBJ2-7; D call uncertain. This CDR3 region has 15 residues. CDR1 and CDR2 (germline): MDHEN, SYDVKM. Trimming took off 5 bases at V and 2 bases at J, with 16 bases between the two ends. The CDR3 is CASSPTRMSTYEQYF. The CDR3 DNA reads as TGTGCCAGCAGTCCAACACGGATGAGTACCTACGAGCAGTACTTC. Combining the CDR3 with reference TRBV28 and TRBJ2-7 gives the whole variable domain DVKVTQSSRYLVKRTGEKVFLECVQDMDHENMFWYRQDPGLGLRLIYFSYDVKMKEKGDIPEGYSVSREKKERFSLILESASTNQTSMYLCASSPTRMSTYEQYFGPGTRLTVT.

This clonotype has more than one count but fewer than ten. The chain employs TRBV6-5 and TRBJ2-7, with D possibly matching TRBD1 (6 bases). This CDR3 comprises 14 residues. The V gene lost 2 bases and the J gene lost 2 bases, with 10 bases spanning the gap. Per germline, CDR1 MNHEY and CDR2 SVGAGI. The CDR3 DNA is TGTGCCAGCAGTTACATGGACAGCACCTACGAGCAGTACTTC. Amino acids: CASSYMDSTYEQYF.

The chain combines TRBV12-3 or TRBV12-4 with TRBJ1-5; possible D gene TRBD1, 5 bases. Trimming removed 1 base at V and 4 bases at J, with 11 bases between. This CDR3 contains 15 residues. In DNA form, the CDR3 reads TGTGCCAGCAGTTTAGGCGGGGGGACGAATCAGCCCCAGCATTTT. This translates into CASSLGGGTNQPQHF.

This clonotype showed up just a few times. The chain joins TRBV24-1 to TRBJ1-2; no firm D call. The V end was cut by 4 bases, the J end by 5 bases, with 19 bases between. This CDR3 comprises 16 residues. Germline loops: CDR1 KGHDR, CDR2 SFDVKD. In DNA form, the CDR3 reads TGTGCCACCAGTGACGGACCCACGGCCAACTGGTATGGCTACACCTTC. It translates to CATSDGPTANWYGYTF.

This clonotype has only a few counts. The chain has TRBV27 and TRBJ1-1; possible D gene TRBD1, 5 bases. The CDR3 sequence is 16 residues long. Germline CDR1 and CDR2: MNHEY and SMNVEV (reference sequence). Trimming took off 1 base at V and 0 bases at J, with 12 bases between the two ends. CDR3 in amino acids: CASSLYPDSLNTEAFF. As DNA, the CDR3 is TGTGCCAGCAGTTTATACCCCGACAGTCTGAACACTGAAGCTTTCTTT.

CDR3 amino acids: CASSQSLQGTNPYEQYF. DNA for the CDR3: TGCGCCAGCAGTCAATCTCTCCAGGGAACGAATCCCTACGAGCAGTACTTC. The chain links TRBV23-1 to TRBJ2-7; weak D call: TRBD1 (5 bases). TRBV23-1 qualifies as an ORF whose function is uncertain. V lost 0 bases to trimming and J lost 2 bases, with 17 bases between them. The CDR3 spans 17 residues.

Points on this clonotype: A much larger clone differs from this one at a single base, so this may be a read error. Without the conserved terminal phenylalanine or tryptophan, this CDR3 likely stems from a read error. The chain combines TRBV5-6 with TRBJ2-5, with 10 bases aligning to TRBD1. Germline lookup yields CDR1 SGHDT and CDR2 YYEEEE. The CDR3 has 15 residues. Unmatched junction bases numbered 7, after V lost 4 bases and J lost 4 bases. CDR3 coding DNA: TGTGCCAGCAGCGCCGCGACAGGGGGCCGAGAGACCCAGTACTAC. Protein sequence: CASSAATGGRETQYY.

This clonotype was seen repeatedly, ten times or more. V and J are TRBV29-1 and TRBJ1-1, with D unclear. Germline loops: CDR1 SQVTM, CDR2 ANQGSEA. The CDR3 covers 11 residues. The V end lost 3 bases, the J end lost 2 bases, and 4 bases lay between the germline ends. The CDR3: CSVEHNTEAFF. The CDR3 nucleotides read TGCAGCGTTGAGCACAACACTGAAGCTTTCTTT.

In the case of this clonotype: One base away lies a much larger clone, so this may be a sequencing read error. V is TRBV6-1 and J is TRBJ2-2, with D possibly being TRBD1 or TRBD2 (5 bases each). The CDR3 has 15 residues. Between the trimmed V and J ends, which lost 10 bases and 9 bases, there was a span of 24 bases. CDR1 and CDR2 (germline): MNHNS, SASEGT. The CDR3 nucleotides read TGTGCCACCTATCCGGGGACCCAAGGGACCCGGGAGCTGTTTTTT. The encoded protein is CATYPGTQGTRELFF.